This T cell receptor (beta chain) was sequenced in a study of identical twins. General study findings and limits: Weaker excess twin sharing was observed in beta out-of-frame sequences.

CDR3 length: 14 amino acids. Germline CDR1 is LNHDA and CDR2 is SQIVND (reference sequence). Trimming stripped 6 bases from V and 3 bases from J, with 12 bases between. This clonotype has just a few counts. Its target is unknown. TCRdb reprocessed the 5' RACE reads via MiXCR and lists one record per CDR3 protein. The sample lists hundreds of thousands of distinct CDR3 sequences, less than 9% occurring once. This sample also appeared in a second study, on yellow fever vaccine responses in identical twins.

The chain recombines TRBV19 with TRBJ1-5; D may be TRBD1 (6 bases). The source is a woman aged 18-29 years in good health. The sequencing sample was made of PBMCs. The CDR3 is CASRPGQPNQPQHF. CDR3 bases: TGTGCCAGTAGGCCAGGACAGCCCAATCAGCCCCAGCATTTT.